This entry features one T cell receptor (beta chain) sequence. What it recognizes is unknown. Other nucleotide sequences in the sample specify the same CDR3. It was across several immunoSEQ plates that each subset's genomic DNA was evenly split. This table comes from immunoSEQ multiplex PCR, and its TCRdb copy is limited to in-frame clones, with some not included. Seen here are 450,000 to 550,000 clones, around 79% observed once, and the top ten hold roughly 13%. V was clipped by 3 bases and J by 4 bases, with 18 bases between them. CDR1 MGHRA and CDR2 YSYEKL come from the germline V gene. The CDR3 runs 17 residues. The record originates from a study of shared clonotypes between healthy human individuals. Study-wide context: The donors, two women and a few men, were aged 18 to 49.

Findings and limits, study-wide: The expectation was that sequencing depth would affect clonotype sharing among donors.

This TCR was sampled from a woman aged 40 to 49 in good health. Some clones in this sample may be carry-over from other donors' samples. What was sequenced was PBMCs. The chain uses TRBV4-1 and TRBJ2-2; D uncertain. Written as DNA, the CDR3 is TGCGCCAGCAGCCAGGCCCCCTTGGAAAGGCCCACCGGGGAGCTGTTTTTT. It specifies CASSQAPLERPTGELFF.